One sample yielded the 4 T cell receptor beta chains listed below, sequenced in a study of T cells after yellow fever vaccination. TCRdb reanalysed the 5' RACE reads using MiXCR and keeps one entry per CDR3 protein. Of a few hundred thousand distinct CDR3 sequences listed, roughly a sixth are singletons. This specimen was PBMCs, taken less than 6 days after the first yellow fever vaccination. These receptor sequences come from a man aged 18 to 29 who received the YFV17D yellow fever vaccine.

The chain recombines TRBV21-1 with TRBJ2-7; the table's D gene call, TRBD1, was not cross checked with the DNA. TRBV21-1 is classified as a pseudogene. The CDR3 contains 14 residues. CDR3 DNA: TGTGCCAGCAGCAAATGGGACAGCAACTACGAGCAGTACTTC. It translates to CASSKWDSNYEQYF.

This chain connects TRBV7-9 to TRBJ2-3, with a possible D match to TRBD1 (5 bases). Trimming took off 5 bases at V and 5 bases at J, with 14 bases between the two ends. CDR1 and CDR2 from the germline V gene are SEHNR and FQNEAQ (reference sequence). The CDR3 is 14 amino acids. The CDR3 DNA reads TGTGCCAGCAGCCAGGGCCCCGCCGGAGATACGCAGTATTTT. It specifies CASSQGPAGDTQYF.

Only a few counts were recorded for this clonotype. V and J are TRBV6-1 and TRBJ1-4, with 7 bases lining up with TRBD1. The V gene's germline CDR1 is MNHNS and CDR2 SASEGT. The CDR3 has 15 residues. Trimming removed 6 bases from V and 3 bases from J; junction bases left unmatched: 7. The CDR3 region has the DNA TGTGCCAGCAGGGCCTCAGGGGGTCCTAATGAAAAACTGTTTTTT. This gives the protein CASRASGGPNEKLFF.

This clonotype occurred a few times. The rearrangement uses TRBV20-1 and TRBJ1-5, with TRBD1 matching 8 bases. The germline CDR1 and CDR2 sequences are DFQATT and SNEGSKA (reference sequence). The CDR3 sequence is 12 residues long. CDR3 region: CSADRGNQPQHF. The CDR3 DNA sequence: TGCAGCGCGGACAGGGGCAATCAGCCCCAGCATTTT.